The 17 T cell receptor beta chains presented below share a single source sample, sequenced in a study of blood T cell repertoires in COVID-19. Profiling relied on immunoSEQ multiplex PCR, and the TCRdb table lists in-frame clones only, not all of them. The sample lists roughly 200,000 clones, roughly 80% seen once, with approximately 13% in the top ten. Material: peripheral blood. Receptors originate from a man between 45 and 60 years old who had recovered from COVID-19.

This clone is a singleton in its sample. The chain joins TRBV18 to TRBJ2-1, with TRBD2 identical over 12 bases. Germline V gene sequence: CDR1 KGHSH, CDR2 LQKENI. The CDR3 contains 17 residues. The V segment lost 0 bases and the J segment 6 bases; nucleotides outside the gene matches: 6. CDR3 sequence (DNA): TGTGCCAGCTCACCACCGACTAGCGGGAGAGGGGGCAATGAGCAGTTCTTC. It specifies CASSPPTSGRGGNEQFF. Full variable domain (missing parts from reference TRBV18 and TRBJ2-1): NAGVMQNPRHLVRRRGQEARLRCSPMKGHSHVYWYRQLPEEGLKFMVYLQKENIIDESGMPKERFSAEFPKEGPSILRIQQVVRGDSAAYFCASSPPTSGRGGNEQFFGPGTRLTVL.

There are a few counts of this clone. The chain is built from TRBV11-2 and TRBJ1-2, with 9 bases identical to TRBD1. Per the germline V gene, CDR1 is SGHAT and CDR2 is FQNNGV. V shed 5 bases and J 4 bases; nucleotides not matched to a gene: 8. The CDR3 contains 15 residues. The CDR3 here is CASSVGQGRTYGYTF. CDR3 nucleotide sequence: TGTGCCAGCAGCGTGGGACAGGGACGAACCTATGGCTACACCTTC.

The J gene is TRBJ1-2, the V gene TRBV19; D gene unclear. This CDR3 is 16 amino acids long. Germline V gene data show CDR1 as LNHDA and CDR2 as SQIVND (reference sequence). Trimming pared 0 bases from V and 4 bases from J, leaving 15 bases between. This CDR3 is CASSIDVTRHPYGYTF. The CDR3 DNA reads as TGTGCCAGTAGTATAGATGTTACCCGACACCCCTATGGCTACACCTTC.

The CDR3 spells CASSFSGRRNTEAFF. The CDR3 DNA reads as TGTGCCAGCAGTTTTAGCGGACGTAGGAACACTGAAGCTTTCTTT. V is TRBV11-2 and J is TRBJ1-1; no reliable D call. The CDR3 contains 15 residues. Trimming shortened V by 6 bases and J by 1 base, and 15 bases separated the two germline ends. Germline assignment: CDR1 SGHAT and CDR2 FQNNGV.

This clone was seen just once. This chain links TRBV6-1 with TRBJ2-1; TRBD2 might be the D (5 bases). CDR1 is MNHNS, CDR2 SASEGT, per germline. CDR3 length equals 17 residues. V was shortened by 0 bases and J by 2 bases, with 14 bases between the two germline ends. CDR3 region: CASSEAETNPPYNEQFF. The CDR3 coding sequence is TGTGCCAGCAGTGAAGCGGAGACTAACCCTCCCTACAATGAGCAGTTCTTC.

This CDR3 reads CASSIQATGGNTIYF. Here the CDR3 DNA reads TGTGCCAGTAGTATCCAGGCCACGGGAGGAAACACCATATATTTT. This rearrangement joins TRBV19 to TRBJ1-3; no definite D call. CDR3 length equals 15 residues. Germline values: CDR1 LNHDA, CDR2 SQIVND (reference sequence). V gave up 3 bases and J gave up 4 bases, with 13 bases separating them.

This chain uses TRBV19 with TRBJ2-1, with TRBD1 as a possible D gene (6 bases). Trimming removed 5 bases from V and 3 bases from J, with 11 bases in between. CDR3 length equals 14 residues. Germline-derived CDR1 and CDR2 are LNHDA and SQIVND (reference sequence). CDR3 in DNA: TGTGCCAGTAGTCCCGGACAGATCTACAATGAGCAGTTCTTC. Its translation is CASSPGQIYNEQFF.

The CDR3 sequence is CASSDRVAYEQYF. For the CDR3, the DNA is TGTGCCAGTAGCGACAGGGTCGCCTACGAGCAGTACTTC. This chain links TRBV19 with TRBJ2-7, with 7 bases identical to TRBD1. Per the germline V gene, CDR1 is LNHDA and CDR2 is SQIVND (reference sequence). V lost 6 bases and J lost 2; bases outside the gene matches: 4. This CDR3 region has 13 residues.

The chain carries TRBV2 and TRBJ2-7; the D gene is possibly TRBD2 (7 bases). Germline-derived CDR1 and CDR2 are SNHLY and FYNNEI. This CDR3 is built from 12 residues. Trimming shortened V by 7 bases and J by 6 bases, and 13 bases separated the two germline ends. CDR3: CASTRGGGEQYF. The CDR3 region has the DNA TGTGCCAGCACTAGGGGGGGAGGCGAGCAGTACTTC.

V gene TRBV5-1 combines with J gene TRBJ1-3; the match to TRBD1 covers 7 bases. Trimming removed 1 base from V and 0 bases from J; junction bases left unmatched: 4. CDR3 size: 16 residues. Per the germline V gene, CDR1 is SGHRS and CDR2 is YFSETQ. The CDR3 sequence is CASSLNRGDSGNTIYF. For the CDR3, the DNA is TGCGCCAGCAGCTTGAACAGGGGTGACTCTGGAAACACCATATATTTT.

V usage is TRBV28 and J usage is TRBJ1-5, with TRBD1 matching 8 bases. Trimming cost V 6 bases and J 0 bases; bases outside gene matches: 4. CDR3 length: 15 amino acids. Germline lookup yields CDR1 MDHEN and CDR2 SYDVKM. CDR3: CASRKTGGSNQPQHF. The CDR3 nucleotides are TGTGCCAGCAGGAAAACAGGGGGTAGCAATCAGCCCCAGCATTTT.

In DNA, the CDR3 is TGTGCCAGCTCACCAGAGGCAATCAACTACGAGCAGTACTTC. Translation gives CASSPEAINYEQYF. The chain uses TRBV18 and TRBJ2-7; D is ambiguous. The CDR3 has 14 residues. Germline CDR1 reads KGHSH; CDR2 reads LQKENI. V lost 2 bases to trimming and J lost 3 bases, with 11 bases between them.

The genes are TRBV5-1 and TRBJ1-6; TRBD1 might be the D (5 bases). With 2 bases removed from V and 5 bases from J, the gap between germline ends came to 11 bases. Germline CDR1 reads SGHRS; CDR2 reads YFSETQ. The CDR3 is made up of 15 amino acids. The CDR3 sequence: CASSFRGSHNSPLHF. For the CDR3, the DNA is TGCGCCAGCAGCTTTAGGGGTAGCCATAATTCACCCCTCCACTTT.

The chain carries TRBV15 and TRBJ2-5; the D gene is possibly TRBD2 (6 bases). V was trimmed by 2 bases and J by 0 bases, leaving 10 bases between them. The CDR3 spans 15 residues. Germline V gene sequence: CDR1 LNHNV, CDR2 YYDKDF (reference sequence). The CDR3 nucleotides read TGTGCCACCAGCAGACTAGCGCCCGACCAAGAGACCCAGTACTTC. Amino acid sequence: CATSRLAPDQETQYF.

This chain joins TRBV24-1 and TRBJ2-1; possibly TRBD2 for D (5 bases). Germline-derived CDR1 and CDR2 are KGHDR and SFDVKD. The CDR3 runs to 15 residues. V was pared by 10 bases and J by 5 bases, with 20 bases between. The CDR3 loop reads CATSQRRAADNEQFF. Written as DNA, the CDR3 is TGTGCCACATCGCAGAGACGAGCGGCGGACAATGAGCAGTTCTTC.

The V call is TRBV10-2, the J call TRBJ1-5; the match to TRBD1 covers 7 bases. CDR1 and CDR2 (germline): WSHSY, SAAADI. V dropped 8 bases and J dropped 7; count of bases not matched to a gene: 5. CDR3 size: 12 residues. The CDR3 sequence is CASQLGGQPQHF. The CDR3 nucleotides read TGCGCCAGCCAGTTAGGGGGCCAGCCCCAGCATTTT.

The chain carries TRBV7-3 and TRBJ2-5, with D possibly being TRBD1 (6 bases). The V end was cut by 2 bases, the J end by 4 bases, with 17 bases between. Germline assignment: CDR1 SGHTA and CDR2 FQGTGA. The length of the CDR3 is 16 residues. CDR3 sequence reads: CASSLGGDTQGETQYF. The CDR3 DNA sequence: TGTGCCAGCAGCTTAGGGGGCGATACCCAGGGAGAGACCCAGTACTTC.